This is a list of T cell receptor beta chains from one sample in a study of T cell responses to AZD1222 COVID-19 vaccine. Sequencing was performed with immunoSEQ multiplex PCR; in TCRdb, only in-frame clones are kept and a portion is missing. This table has 130,000 to 150,000 clones, about 90% appearing once. Sequenced here: peripheral blood, sampled on day 0 of AZD1222 vaccination. The receptors derive from an adult in good health. The CDR3 runs from the conserved cysteine through the conserved F or W. D genes are given only for firm matches. Not every row has a clone size; where given, it reads once, few, many or a size class.

abundance | d_gene | j_gene | v_gene | CDR3nt | CDR3aa
NA | NA | TRBJ1-1 | TRBV5-1 | TGCGCCAGCAGAGTGCCGGAAAGCACTGAAGCTTTCTTT | CASRVPESTEAFF
NA | TRBD1 | TRBJ2-7 | TRBV7-2 | TGTGCCAGCAGCCCTAGTCCCGGGACAGGTAAATCCTACGAGCAGTACTTC | CASSPSPGTGKSYEQYF
NA | NA | TRBJ2-4 | TRBV7-9 | TGTGCCAGCAGCTTATCATTAGCCAAAAACATTCAGTACTTC | CASSLSLAKNIQYF
once | NA | TRBJ1-2 | TRBV20-1 | TGCAGTGCTTCAGGGACCTATGGCTACACCTTC | CSASGTYGYTF
NA | TRBD2 | TRBJ2-3 | TRBV19 | TGTGCCAGTAGTATTAGTTGGCGGGGGGGGACAGATACGCAGTATTTT | CASSISWRGGTDTQYF
NA | NA | TRBJ2-1 | TRBV18 | TGTGCCAGCTCACCGATATGGGGGGAAGGCAATGAGCAGTTCTTC | CASSPIWGEGNEQFF
NA | NA | TRBJ2-5 | TRBV2 | TGTGCCAGCATACCTTTGGGCGGGCAAGAGACCCAGTACTTC | CASIPLGGQETQYF
few | TRBD1 | TRBJ2-7 | TRBV11-2 | TGTGCCAGCAGCTTAGACTACAGGGGTCCCTACGAGCAGTACTTC | CASSLDYRGPYEQYF
NA | TRBD1 | TRBJ2-2 | TRBV7-3 | TGTGCCAGCAGCCAGGGACAGGCGAACACCGGGGAGCTGTTTTTT | CASSQGQANTGELFF
NA | TRBD1 | TRBJ2-2 | TRBV28 | TGTGCCAGCAGCTCCAGGGACAGGGGGATCGGGGAGCTGTTTTTT | CASSSRDRGIGELFF
NA | NA | TRBJ1-4 | TRBV14 | TGTGCCAGCCGACAGTTTAATGAAAAACTGTTTTTT | CASRQFNEKLFF
few | NA | TRBJ1-1 | TRBV24-1 | TGTGCCACCAGTTTGGTGGACCGGGCGCCGAACACTGAAGCTTTCTTT | CATSLVDRAPNTEAFF
NA | NA | TRBJ2-7 | TRBV4-1 | TGCGCCAGCAGCCTTGCCCCGCCCATGAGCGAGCAGTACTTC | CASSLAPPMSEQYF